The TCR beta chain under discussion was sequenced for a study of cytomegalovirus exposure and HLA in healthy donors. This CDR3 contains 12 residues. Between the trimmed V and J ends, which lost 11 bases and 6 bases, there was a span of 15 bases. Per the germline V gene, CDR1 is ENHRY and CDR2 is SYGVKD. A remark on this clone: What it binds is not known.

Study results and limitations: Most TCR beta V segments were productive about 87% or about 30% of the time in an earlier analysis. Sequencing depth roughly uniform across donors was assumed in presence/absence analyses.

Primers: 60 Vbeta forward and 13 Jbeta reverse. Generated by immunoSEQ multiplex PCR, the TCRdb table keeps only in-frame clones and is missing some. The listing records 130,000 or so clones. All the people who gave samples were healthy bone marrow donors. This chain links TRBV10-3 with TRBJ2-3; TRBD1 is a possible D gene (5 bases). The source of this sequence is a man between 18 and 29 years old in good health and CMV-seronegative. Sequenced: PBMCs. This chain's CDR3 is CASRGSSDTQYF. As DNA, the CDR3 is TGTGCCTCAAGGGGTTCGTCCGATACGCAGTATTTT.